This T cell receptor (beta chain) was profiled in a study of OX40 agonist ivuxolimab in advanced cancers. Profiled with immunoSEQ multiplex PCR; TCRdb holds only in-frame clones, not every one. The table lists approximately 70,000 clones, 80% to 85% of them singletons. The CDR3 is 15 residues long. Germline CDR1 is MNHEY and CDR2 is SMNVEV (reference sequence). The V segment lost 2 bases and the J segment 6 bases; nucleotides outside the gene matches: 7. The chain couples TRBV27 to TRBJ1-2, with 9 positions matching TRBD1. The TCR was taken from an adult with an advanced solid tumor such as melanoma, head and neck, liver or kidney cancer. The specimen comprised CD4+ or CD8+ T cells sorted from blood, sampled in a trial of the OX40 agonist ivuxolimab. In nucleotides, the CDR3 is TGTGCCAGCAGTTTACTCGGGACAGGGACTAATGGCTACACCTTC. It codes for CASSLLGTGTNGYTF.